This TCR beta chain was obtained from a study of cytomegalovirus exposure and HLA in healthy donors. Study-level points and caveats: Per a prior analysis, the majority of TCR beta V segments were productive roughly 90% or roughly 30% of the time. There were several of the most significant clusters that appeared linked to common viral pathogens in a later analysis. On later analysis, the bulk of CMV-associated TCR beta chains appeared to be HLA-restricted.

The CDR3 spans 16 residues. Trimming cost V 0 bases and J 4 bases; bases outside gene matches: 3. CDR1 MNHNY and CDR2 SVGAGI come from the germline V gene (reference sequence). Remarks on this clone: Its antigen is as yet unknown.

PCR was performed using 60 Vbeta and 13 Jbeta primers. Sequencing was performed with immunoSEQ multiplex PCR; in TCRdb, only in-frame clones are kept and a portion is missing. There are fewer than 350,000 clones in the sample; approximately 90% occur only once, and roughly 2.3% lies in the top ten. V usage is TRBV6-6 and J usage is TRBJ2-1; 10 bases map to TRBD2. Sequenced: PBMCs. The TCR originated in a woman between 18 and 29 years old in good health and CMV-seronegative. For the CDR3, the DNA is TGTGCCAGCAGTTACTCGATAGCGGGGGGTTACAATGAGCAGTTCTTC. It yields the protein CASSYSIAGGYNEQFF.